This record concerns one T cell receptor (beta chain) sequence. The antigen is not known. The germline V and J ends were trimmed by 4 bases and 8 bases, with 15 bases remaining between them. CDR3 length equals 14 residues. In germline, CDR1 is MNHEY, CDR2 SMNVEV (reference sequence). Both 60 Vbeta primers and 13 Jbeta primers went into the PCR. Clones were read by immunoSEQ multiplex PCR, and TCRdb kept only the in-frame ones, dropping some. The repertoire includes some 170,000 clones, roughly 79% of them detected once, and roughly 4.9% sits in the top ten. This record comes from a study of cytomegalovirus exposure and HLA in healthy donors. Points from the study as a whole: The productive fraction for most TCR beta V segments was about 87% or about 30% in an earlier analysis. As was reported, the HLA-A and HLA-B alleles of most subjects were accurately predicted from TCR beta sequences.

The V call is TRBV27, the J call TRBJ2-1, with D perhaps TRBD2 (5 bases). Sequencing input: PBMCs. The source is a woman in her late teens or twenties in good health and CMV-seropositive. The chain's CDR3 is CASSSPRRGDEQFF. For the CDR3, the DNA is TGTGCCAGCAGTTCCCCACGCCGGGGAGATGAGCAGTTCTTC.